This T cell receptor (beta chain) was sequenced in a study of T cell changes during pregnancy in multiple sclerosis. The protocol was immunoSEQ multiplex PCR, while the TCRdb copy is restricted to in-frame clones and leaves out a portion. The table records about 50,000 clones, around 93% of them present only once. The sample here was CD8+ T cells from peripheral blood mononuclear cells, taken in the first trimester of pregnancy. The TCR originated in a female donor with multiple sclerosis, enrolled in a pregnancy study.

In DNA form, the CDR3 reads TGCGCCAGCAGCTTGGTCTTACTCGAGAGGGCCAAAAAACTGTTTTTT. Translating it yields CASSLVLLERAKKLFF. The rearrangement joins TRBV5-1 to TRBJ1-4; no clear D gene. V lost 0 bases to trimming and J lost 9 bases, with 18 bases between them. The CDR3 contains 16 residues. The germline gives CDR1 SGHRS, CDR2 YFSETQ.